This T cell receptor beta chain was observed in a study of T cells expressing NK-cell markers. TCRdb re-called the 5' RACE reads; one entry per CDR3 protein, DNA not given. The sample table includes 350,000 to 400,000 distinct CDR3 sequences. The CDR3 contains 14 residues. Germline CDR1 is LGHDT and CDR2 is YNNKEL (reference sequence). Source material: blood T cells: a sorted CD56 or NKG2C T cell subset, CD4+ or CD8+ T cells, or bulk PBMC T cells (not recorded which). The chain has TRBV3-1 and TRBJ2-3; TCRdb outputs TRBD2, but without DNA this stays unchecked. This sequence originates from a woman aged 45 to 65 in good health. The chain's CDR3 is CASSGDSSTDTQYF.